This T cell receptor (beta chain) originates from a study of cytomegalovirus exposure and HLA in healthy donors. Study-wide findings and caveats: Further analysis, carried out later, found HLA-associated TCR beta chains more clonally expanded than equally common other chains. An analysis was carried out later, and it reportedly showed fewer N-insertions in an Asian-associated ancestry cluster than the roughly 670-donor mean.

PCR primers comprised 60 Vbeta and 13 Jbeta primers. TCRdb keeps only in-frame clones here, not all; method: immunoSEQ multiplex PCR. Of some 140,000 clones listed, about 82% are singletons. With regard to this clone: Its antigen is still unknown.

V was clipped by 5 bases and J by 0 bases, with 10 bases between them. Germline CDR1 reads LNHDA; CDR2 reads SQIVND (reference sequence). This CDR3 has 15 amino acids. The V call is TRBV19, the J call TRBJ1-4; the D gene is possibly TRBD1 (6 bases). The sample was PBMCs. The TCR comes from a man in his thirties or forties in good health. Here the CDR3 reads CASSPGGSTNEKLFF. The CDR3 DNA reads TGTGCCAGTAGTCCTGGGGGCTCAACTAATGAAAAACTGTTTTTT.